This is a list of T cell receptor beta chains from one sample in a study of blood T cells in healthy people across ages. MiXCR was run by TCRdb on the 5' RACE reads, yielding one entry per CDR3 protein. The sample has around 1,600,000 distinct CDR3 sequences; 35% to 45% are singletons. Input material: blood. These TCRs come from a woman aged 18-30 years in good health. Each CDR3 is given with its conserved first and last residue. The D gene is left open where the match is weak. Clone size is shown for a subset of rows, as once, few, many or a class of expanded clone.

clone_size: few
j_call: TRBJ2-3
v_call: TRBV5-1
cdr3_length: 15
d_call: TRBD2
cdr3_aa: CASSESGGSADTQYF
cdr3_nt: TGCGCCAGCTCAGAAAGCGGGGGGAGTGCAGATACGCAGTATTTT

clone_size: -
j_call: TRBJ1-2
v_call: TRBV4-3
cdr3_length: 15
d_call: -
cdr3_aa: CASSRSQADNYGYTF
cdr3_nt: TGCGCCAGCAGCCGCTCCCAGGCCGATAACTATGGCTACACCTTC

clone_size: few
j_call: TRBJ2-3
v_call: TRBV9
cdr3_length: 16
d_call: TRBD2
cdr3_aa: CASSAFPGTSLDTQYF
cdr3_nt: TGTGCCAGCAGCGCATTCCCCGGGACTAGTCTGGATACGCAGTATTTT

clone_size: -
j_call: TRBJ1-1
v_call: TRBV4-1
cdr3_length: 16
d_call: TRBD1
cdr3_aa: CASSQDEGATGIEAFF
cdr3_nt: TGCGCCAGCAGCCAAGACGAGGGGGCGACGGGCATTGAAGCTTTCTTT

clone_size: -
j_call: TRBJ2-1
v_call: TRBV7-9
cdr3_length: 15
d_call: -
cdr3_aa: CASSQGPGGYNEQFF
cdr3_nt: TGTGCCAGCAGCCAAGGACCTGGAGGATACAATGAGCAGTTCTTC

clone_size: few
j_call: TRBJ2-7
v_call: TRBV2
cdr3_length: 14
d_call: -
cdr3_aa: CASRKLRVWYEQYF
cdr3_nt: TGTGCCAGCAGAAAGCTTAGGGTTTGGTACGAGCAGTACTTC

clone_size: few
j_call: TRBJ2-1
v_call: TRBV10-2
cdr3_length: 17
d_call: -
cdr3_aa: CASSEGRVPSSYNEQFF
cdr3_nt: TGCGCCAGCAGTGAAGGCAGGGTACCTAGCTCCTACAATGAGCAGTTCTTC

clone_size: -
j_call: TRBJ2-3
v_call: TRBV30
cdr3_length: 13
d_call: -
cdr3_aa: CAWRLDPPDTQYF
cdr3_nt: TGTGCCTGGAGATTGGACCCCCCAGATACGCAGTATTTT

clone_size: few
j_call: TRBJ2-4
v_call: TRBV5-1
cdr3_length: 13
d_call: -
cdr3_aa: CASSLKLRAGQYF
cdr3_nt: TGCGCCAGCAGCTTGAAGCTAAGGGCAGGGCAGTACTTC

clone_size: -
j_call: TRBJ1-2
v_call: TRBV9
cdr3_length: 16
d_call: -
cdr3_aa: CASSVSPIDALDGYTF
cdr3_nt: TGTGCCAGCAGCGTCAGCCCGATAGACGCGTTAGATGGCTACACCTTC

clone_size: -
j_call: TRBJ2-1
v_call: TRBV7-9
cdr3_length: 16
d_call: TRBD2
cdr3_aa: CASSLLTSAPQETQFF
cdr3_nt: TGTGCCAGCAGCTTATTGACTAGCGCCCCCCAAGAGACCCAGTTCTTC

clone_size: -
j_call: TRBJ1-2
v_call: TRBV6-6
cdr3_length: 17
d_call: TRBD1
cdr3_aa: CASSPPGQGQSNYGYTF
cdr3_nt: TGTGCCAGCAGCCCCCCGGGACAGGGGCAATCTAACTATGGCTACACCTTC

clone_size: -
j_call: TRBJ1-1
v_call: TRBV6-5
cdr3_length: 15
d_call: -
cdr3_aa: CASSYTPLAGAEAFF
cdr3_nt: TGTGCCAGCAGTTATACCCCACTTGCGGGTGCTGAAGCTTTCTTT

clone_size: -
j_call: TRBJ2-3
v_call: TRBV6-4
cdr3_length: 15
d_call: TRBD2
cdr3_aa: CASSLAGGQQDTQYF
cdr3_nt: TGTGCCAGCAGTCTAGCGGGAGGGCAACAAGATACGCAGTATTTT

clone_size: -
j_call: TRBJ1-5
v_call: TRBV27
cdr3_length: 14
d_call: -
cdr3_aa: CASSLVGLGQPQHF
cdr3_nt: TGTGCCAGCAGTTTGGTAGGCCTTGGGCAGCCCCAGCATTTT

clone_size: few
j_call: TRBJ1-2
v_call: TRBV27
cdr3_length: 14
d_call: -
cdr3_aa: CASSSGLSNYGYTF
cdr3_nt: TGTGCCAGCAGTTCCGGCCTATCTAACTATGGCTACACCTTC

clone_size: -
j_call: TRBJ2-3
v_call: TRBV6-4
cdr3_length: 17
d_call: TRBD2
cdr3_aa: CASSDSSSGGMTDTQYF
cdr3_nt: TGTGCCAGCAGTGACTCGTCTAGCGGGGGGATGACAGATACGCAGTATTTT

clone_size: -
j_call: TRBJ1-5
v_call: TRBV20-1
cdr3_length: 15
d_call: -
cdr3_aa: CSAAPGPTRWRPQHF
cdr3_nt: TGCAGTGCCGCCCCGGGACCGACACGATGGAGGCCCCAGCATTTT

clone_size: -
j_call: TRBJ2-7
v_call: TRBV4-1
cdr3_length: 15
d_call: -
cdr3_aa: CASSQLRDNSYEQYF
cdr3_nt: TGCGCCAGCAGCCAACTCCGGGACAACTCCTACGAGCAGTACTTC

clone_size: few
j_call: TRBJ1-2
v_call: TRBV6-1
cdr3_length: 13
d_call: -
cdr3_aa: CASSGKANYGYTF
cdr3_nt: TGTGCCAGCAGTGGGAAGGCGAACTATGGCTACACCTTC

clone_size: once
j_call: TRBJ2-1
v_call: TRBV20-1
cdr3_length: 15
d_call: TRBD2
cdr3_aa: CSASRGVAGLYEQFF
cdr3_nt: TGCAGTGCTAGTCGGGGAGTAGCGGGACTTTACGAGCAGTTCTTC

clone_size: -
j_call: TRBJ1-1
v_call: TRBV15
cdr3_length: 15
d_call: TRBD1
cdr3_aa: CATQTTRTGNTEAFF
cdr3_nt: TGTGCCACACAAACTACTCGGACAGGGAACACTGAAGCTTTCTTT

clone_size: few
j_call: TRBJ2-1
v_call: TRBV6-1
cdr3_length: 12
d_call: -
cdr3_aa: CASKTGPGEQFF
cdr3_nt: TGTGCCAGCAAAACGGGTCCTGGTGAGCAGTTCTTC

clone_size: -
j_call: TRBJ1-6
v_call: TRBV30
cdr3_length: 13
d_call: TRBD1
cdr3_aa: CAWSRDRDSPLHF
cdr3_nt: TGTGCCTGGTCTCGGGACAGGGATTCACCCCTCCACTTT

clone_size: -
j_call: TRBJ1-2
v_call: TRBV7-9
cdr3_length: 16
d_call: -
cdr3_aa: CASSLDTGPYSHGYTF
cdr3_nt: TGTGCCAGCAGCTTAGATACAGGGCCCTACTCTCATGGCTACACCTTC

clone_size: once
j_call: TRBJ2-5
v_call: TRBV7-3
cdr3_length: 13
d_call: TRBD1
cdr3_aa: CASSRDRESKQYF
cdr3_nt: TGTGCCAGCAGCCGGGACAGGGAATCTAAGCAGTACTTC

clone_size: once
j_call: TRBJ1-6
v_call: TRBV20-1
cdr3_length: 15
d_call: TRBD1
cdr3_aa: CSARDRFSIGSPLHF
cdr3_nt: TGCAGTGCCCGGGACAGGTTCTCCATCGGTTCACCCCTCCACTTT